This TCR beta chain was sequenced during a study of T cell repertoires in cytomegalovirus infection. For the study at large: In public TCR beta signatures, there were indications of both CMV infection and matching HLA type.

CDR3 length equals 11 residues. V shed 7 bases and J shed 0 bases, with 3 bases lying between them. One entry per CDR3 protein results from TCRdb running MiXCR on the reads. Of over 150,000 distinct CDR3 sequences in the sample, 15% to 20% were seen once. This clonotype appeared a few times. Its matching antigen is unknown. Points from the study as a whole: The ex vivo response showed dominance by HLA-C-restricted CMV-specific TCR beta clonotypes. Summed public TCR beta family frequency identified CMV carriers bearing the relevant HLA.

Sequencing used CD8+ T cells from PBMCs. The chain carries TRBV12-3 or TRBV12-4 and TRBJ1-1; D unclear. The TCR originated in a human donor in good health (CMV status not recorded). Some clones in this sample may be carry-over from other donors' samples. CDR3 coding DNA: TGTGCCAGCACTATGAACACTGAAGCTTTCTTT. Its translation: CASTMNTEAFF.